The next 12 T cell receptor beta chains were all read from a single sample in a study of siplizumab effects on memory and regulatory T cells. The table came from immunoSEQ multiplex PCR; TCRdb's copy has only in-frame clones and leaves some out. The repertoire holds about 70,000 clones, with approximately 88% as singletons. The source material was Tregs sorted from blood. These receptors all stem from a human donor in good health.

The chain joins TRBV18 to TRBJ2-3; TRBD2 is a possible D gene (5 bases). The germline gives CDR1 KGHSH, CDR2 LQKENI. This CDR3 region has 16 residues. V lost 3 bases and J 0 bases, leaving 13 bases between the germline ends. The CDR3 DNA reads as TGTGCCAGCTCACCTTTCCGGGGAGCTAGCACAGATACGCAGTATTTT. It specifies CASSPFRGASTDTQYF.

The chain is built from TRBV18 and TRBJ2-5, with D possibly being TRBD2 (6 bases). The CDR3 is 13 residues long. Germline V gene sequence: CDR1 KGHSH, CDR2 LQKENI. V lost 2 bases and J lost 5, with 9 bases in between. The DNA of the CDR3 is TGTGCCAGCTCACCATCACGGGGGGAGACCCAGTACTTC. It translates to CASSPSRGETQYF.

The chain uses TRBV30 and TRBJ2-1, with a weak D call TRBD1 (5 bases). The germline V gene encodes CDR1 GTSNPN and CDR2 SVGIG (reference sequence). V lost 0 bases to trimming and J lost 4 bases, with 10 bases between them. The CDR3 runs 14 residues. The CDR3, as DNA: TGTGCCTGGAGTGTCTACAGGTCTTACAATGAGCAGTTCTTC. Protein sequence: CAWSVYRSYNEQFF.

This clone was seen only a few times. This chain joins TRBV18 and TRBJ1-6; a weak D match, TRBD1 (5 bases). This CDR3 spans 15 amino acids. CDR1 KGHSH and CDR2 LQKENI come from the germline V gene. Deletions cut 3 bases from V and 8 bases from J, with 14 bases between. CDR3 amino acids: CASSPDWGTHSPLHF. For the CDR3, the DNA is TGTGCCAGCTCACCTGATTGGGGGACCCATTCACCCCTCCACTTT.

CDR3 coding DNA: TGTGCCAGCTCACCAGGACGGGACTACGAGCAGTACTTC. Translated: CASSPGRDYEQYF. The genes are TRBV18 and TRBJ2-7, with a tentative D call TRBD2 (5 bases). V lost 2 bases, J lost 3 bases, and 8 bases lay in between. The CDR3 has 13 residues. Germline CDR1 KGHSH, CDR2 LQKENI.

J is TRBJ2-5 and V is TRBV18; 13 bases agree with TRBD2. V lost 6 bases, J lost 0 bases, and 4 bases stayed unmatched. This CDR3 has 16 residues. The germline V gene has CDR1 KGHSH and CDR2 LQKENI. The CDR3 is CASSRTSGSHQETQYF. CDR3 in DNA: TGTGCCAGCTCTCGGACTAGCGGGAGTCACCAAGAGACCCAGTACTTC.

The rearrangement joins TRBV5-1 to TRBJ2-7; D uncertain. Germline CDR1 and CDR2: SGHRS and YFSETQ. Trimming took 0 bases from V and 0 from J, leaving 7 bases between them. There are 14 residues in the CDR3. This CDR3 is CASSLVAGSYEQYF. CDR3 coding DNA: TGCGCCAGCAGCTTGGTTGCAGGCTCCTACGAGCAGTACTTC.

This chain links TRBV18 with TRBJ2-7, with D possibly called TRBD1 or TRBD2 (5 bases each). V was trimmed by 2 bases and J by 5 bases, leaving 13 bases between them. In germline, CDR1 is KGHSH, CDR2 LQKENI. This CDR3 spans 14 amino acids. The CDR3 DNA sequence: TGTGCCAGCTCACCAGGGGGTCGGAAAGACGAGCAGTACTTC. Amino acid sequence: CASSPGGRKDEQYF.

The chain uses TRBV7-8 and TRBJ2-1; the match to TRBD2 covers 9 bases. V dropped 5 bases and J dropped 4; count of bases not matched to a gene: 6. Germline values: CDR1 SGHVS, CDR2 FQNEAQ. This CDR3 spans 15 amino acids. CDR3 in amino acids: CASSKTSGSYNEQFF. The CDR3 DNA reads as TGTGCCAGCAGCAAGACTAGCGGATCGTACAATGAGCAGTTCTTC.

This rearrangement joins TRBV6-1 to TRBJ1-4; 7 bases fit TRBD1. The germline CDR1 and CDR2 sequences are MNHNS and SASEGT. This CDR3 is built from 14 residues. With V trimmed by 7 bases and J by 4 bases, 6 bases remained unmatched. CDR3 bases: TGTGCCAGCACCGACAGGGCTGGTAATGAAAAACTGTTTTTT. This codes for CASTDRAGNEKLFF.

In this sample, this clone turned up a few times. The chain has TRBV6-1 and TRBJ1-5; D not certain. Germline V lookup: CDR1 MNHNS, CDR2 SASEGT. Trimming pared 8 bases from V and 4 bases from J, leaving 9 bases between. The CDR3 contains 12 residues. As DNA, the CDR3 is TGTGCCAGCGAAGATTGGAATCAGCCCCAGCATTTT. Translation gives CASEDWNQPQHF.

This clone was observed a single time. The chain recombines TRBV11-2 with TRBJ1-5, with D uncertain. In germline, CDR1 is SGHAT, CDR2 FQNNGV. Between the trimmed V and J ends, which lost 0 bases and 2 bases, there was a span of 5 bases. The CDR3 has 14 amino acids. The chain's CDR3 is CASSLEGGNQPQHF. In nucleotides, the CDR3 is TGTGCCAGCAGCTTAGAAGGAGGCAATCAGCCCCAGCATTTT.